This entry describes one T cell receptor (beta chain). Its cognate antigen is unknown. The junction shows a germline mismatch at one end, possibly a read error. This entry is derived from a study of blood T cells in healthy people across ages. Regarding the study as a whole: Naive T cell percentage showed a strong correlation with TCR beta diversity. More naive CD4+ cells and higher diversity were found in long-lived than in aged donors.

Looked up from germline, CDR1 is MGHRA and CDR2 is YSYEKL. The CDR3 contains 15 residues. A second PCR of about 7 to 11 cycles used a sample-barcoded 5' primer and a J-beta primer mix. One entry per CDR3 protein results from TCRdb running MiXCR on the 5' RACE reads. The repertoire includes more than 1 million distinct CDR3 sequences, under 45% of them detected once, and about 20% sits in the top ten. The TCR sequence derives from a woman aged 55-75 years in good health. This chain uses TRBV4-1 with TRBJ2-4, with D perhaps matching TRBD1 or TRBD2 (7 bases each). Sequenced: blood. This CDR3 is CANSQRDSAKNIQYF. CDR3 nucleotides: TGCGCCAACAGCCAGCGGGACAGCGCCAAAAACATTCAGTACTTC.